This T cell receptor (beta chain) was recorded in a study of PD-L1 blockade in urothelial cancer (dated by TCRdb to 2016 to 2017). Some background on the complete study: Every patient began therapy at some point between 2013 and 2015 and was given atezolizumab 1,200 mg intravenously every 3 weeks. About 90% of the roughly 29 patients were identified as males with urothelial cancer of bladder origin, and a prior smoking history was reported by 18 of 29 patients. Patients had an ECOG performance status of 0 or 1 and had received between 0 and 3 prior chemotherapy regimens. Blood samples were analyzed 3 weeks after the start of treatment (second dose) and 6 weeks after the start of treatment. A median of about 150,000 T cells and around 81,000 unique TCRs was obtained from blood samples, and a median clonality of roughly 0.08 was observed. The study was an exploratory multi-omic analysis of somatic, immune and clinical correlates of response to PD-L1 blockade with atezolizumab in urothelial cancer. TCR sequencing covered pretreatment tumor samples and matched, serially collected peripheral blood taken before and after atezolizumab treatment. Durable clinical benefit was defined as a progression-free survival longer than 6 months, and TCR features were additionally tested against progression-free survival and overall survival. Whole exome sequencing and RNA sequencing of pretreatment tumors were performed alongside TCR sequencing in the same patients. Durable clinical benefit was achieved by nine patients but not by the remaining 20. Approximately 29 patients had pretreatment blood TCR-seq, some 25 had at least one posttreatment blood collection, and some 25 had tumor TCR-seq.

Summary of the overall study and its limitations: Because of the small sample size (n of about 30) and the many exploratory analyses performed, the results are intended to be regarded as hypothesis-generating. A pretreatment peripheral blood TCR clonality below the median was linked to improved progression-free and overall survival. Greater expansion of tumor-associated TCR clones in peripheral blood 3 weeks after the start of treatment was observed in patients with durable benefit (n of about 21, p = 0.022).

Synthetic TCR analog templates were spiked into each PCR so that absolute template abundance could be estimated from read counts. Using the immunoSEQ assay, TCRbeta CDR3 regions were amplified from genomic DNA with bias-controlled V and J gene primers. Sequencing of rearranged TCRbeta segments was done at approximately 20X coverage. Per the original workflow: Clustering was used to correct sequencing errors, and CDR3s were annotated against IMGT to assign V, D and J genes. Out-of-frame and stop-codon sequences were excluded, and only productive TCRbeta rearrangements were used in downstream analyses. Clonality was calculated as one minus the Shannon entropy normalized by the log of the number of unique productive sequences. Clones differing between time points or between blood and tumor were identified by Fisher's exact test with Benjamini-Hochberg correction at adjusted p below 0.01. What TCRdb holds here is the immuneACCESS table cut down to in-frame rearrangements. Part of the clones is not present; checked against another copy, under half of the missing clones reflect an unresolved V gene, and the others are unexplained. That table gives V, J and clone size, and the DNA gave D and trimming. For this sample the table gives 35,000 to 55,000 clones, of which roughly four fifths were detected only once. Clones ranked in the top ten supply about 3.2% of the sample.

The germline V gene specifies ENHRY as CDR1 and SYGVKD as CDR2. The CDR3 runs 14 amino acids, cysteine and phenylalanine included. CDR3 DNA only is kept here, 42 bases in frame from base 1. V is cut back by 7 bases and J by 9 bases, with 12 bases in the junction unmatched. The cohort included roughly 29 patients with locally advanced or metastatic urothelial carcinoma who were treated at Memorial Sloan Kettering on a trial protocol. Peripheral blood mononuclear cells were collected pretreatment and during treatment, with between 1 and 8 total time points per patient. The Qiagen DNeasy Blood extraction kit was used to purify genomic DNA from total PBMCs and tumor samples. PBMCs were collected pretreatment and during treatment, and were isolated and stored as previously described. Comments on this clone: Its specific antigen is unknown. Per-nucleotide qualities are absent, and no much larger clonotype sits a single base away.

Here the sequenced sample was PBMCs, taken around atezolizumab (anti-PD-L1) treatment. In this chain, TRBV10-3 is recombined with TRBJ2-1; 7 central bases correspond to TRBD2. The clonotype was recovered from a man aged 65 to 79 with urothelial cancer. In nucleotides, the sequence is TGTGCCATCAAGCTAGCGGAGCAATTGGGTGAGCAGTTCTTC. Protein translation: CAIKLAEQLGEQFF.